The clone carrying this T cell receptor (beta chain) has more than one count but fewer than ten. The data were obtained in a study of control samples from healthy donors and cancer patients. Trimming removed 3 bases from V and 0 bases from J, with 9 bases in between. The CDR3 loop spans 14 amino acids. In germline, CDR1 is MNHNS, CDR2 SASEGT. The repertoire was sequenced with immunoSEQ multiplex PCR; TCRdb's copy has only in-frame clones and lacks some. Here the sample spans around 140,000 clones, roughly nine tenths being singletons. The sequencing input was PBMCs. The chain joins TRBV6-1 to TRBJ2-7, with D unresolved. This TCR derives from a man aged 45-65 years with head and neck cancer. The CDR3 here is CASSEELISYEQYF. Here the CDR3 DNA reads TGTGCCAGCAGTGAGGAACTTATCTCCTACGAGCAGTACTTC.